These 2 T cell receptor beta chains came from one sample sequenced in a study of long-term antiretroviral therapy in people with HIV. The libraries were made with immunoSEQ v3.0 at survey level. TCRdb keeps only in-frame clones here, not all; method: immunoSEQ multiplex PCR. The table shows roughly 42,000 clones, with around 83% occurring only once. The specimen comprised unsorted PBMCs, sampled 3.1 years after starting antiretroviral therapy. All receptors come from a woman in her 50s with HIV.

The CDR3 region has the DNA TGCAGCGTTGATTTGGGGGGATCCTACGAGCAGTACTTC. This codes for CSVDLGGSYEQYF. V usage is TRBV29-1 and J usage is TRBJ2-7; a weak D match, TRBD2 (6 bases). V lost 3 bases, J lost 1 base, and 10 bases lay in between. The length of the CDR3 is 13 residues. CDR1 and CDR2 from the germline V gene are SQVTM and ANQGSEA.

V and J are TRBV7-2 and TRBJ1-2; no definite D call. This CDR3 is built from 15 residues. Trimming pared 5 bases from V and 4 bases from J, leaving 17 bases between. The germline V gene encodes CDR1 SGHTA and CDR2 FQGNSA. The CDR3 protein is CASSLGSVIGYGYTF. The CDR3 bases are TGTGCCAGCAGCCTGGGTTCGGTTATAGGCTATGGCTACACCTTC.